These 28 T cell receptor beta chains share one sample of origin, sequenced in a study of spatial heterogeneity in lung cancer. MiXCR was run by TCRdb on the 5' RACE reads, yielding one entry per CDR3 protein. The sample contains tens of thousands of distinct CDR3 sequences, roughly a fifth of which appear only once. Time point: blood at routine non-recurrence follow-up after resection. The sample was PBMCs, taken at follow-up. These TCRs come from a male donor with early-stage non-small cell lung cancer.

There are a few counts of this clonotype. The chain is built from TRBV20-1 and TRBJ2-7; 9 bases line up with TRBD1. CDR3 length: 14 amino acids. The ends lost 6 bases at V and 4 bases at J; junction bases unmatched: 10. The V gene's germline CDR1 is DFQATT and CDR2 SNEGSKA (reference sequence). DNA for the CDR3: TGCAGTGCGGGCTCCGGGACAGGGCCATACGAGCAGTACTTC. Translating it yields CSAGSGTGPYEQYF.

The chain couples TRBV2 to TRBJ2-1; the D gene could be TRBD1 or TRBD2 (6 bases each). Germline V gives CDR1 SNHLY, CDR2 FYNNEI. Trimming left V 4 bases short and J 7 bases short, with 20 bases between. The CDR3 runs to 16 residues. The CDR3 DNA reads TGTGCCAGCAGTGTCGGGCTGCGTGGGGGGCTGAATGAGCAGTTCTTC. Translating gives CASSVGLRGGLNEQFF. Complete variable domain (other parts from reference TRBV2 and TRBJ2-1): EPEVTQTPSHQVTQMGQEVILRCVPISNHLYFYWYRQILGQKVEFLVSFYNNEISEKSEIFDDQFSVERPDGSNFTLKIRSTKLEDSAMYFCASSVGLRGGLNEQFFGPGTRLTVL.

A few counts support this clonotype. CDR3 residues: CASSSNRGRNEKLFF. The DNA of the CDR3 is TGTGCCAGCAGCTCGAACAGGGGGCGGAATGAAAAACTGTTTTTT. The chain couples TRBV7-8 to TRBJ1-4; 9 bases map to TRBD1. Germline loops: CDR1 SGHVS, CDR2 FQNEAQ. V shed 4 bases and J 5 bases; nucleotides not matched to a gene: 5. There are 15 residues in the CDR3.

V gene TRBV27 combines with J gene TRBJ2-3; 8 nucleotides match TRBD1. The CDR3 covers 16 residues. Germline assignment: CDR1 MNHEY and CDR2 SMNVEV (reference sequence). Germline trimming cut 5 bases from V and 4 bases from J; bases unmatched to any gene: 11. In DNA form, the CDR3 reads TGTGCCAGCAGTCCCCGACTTCACAGGGGGTCAGATACGCAGTATTTT. This encodes CASSPRLHRGSDTQYF.

In DNA, the CDR3 is TGTGCCAGCAGTCCAAGCGGGGGTCGGGAGCCCCAGCATTTT. It specifies CASSPSGGREPQHF. The chain recombines TRBV6-1 with TRBJ1-5, with D perhaps TRBD1 (5 bases). The CDR3 sequence is 14 residues long. The V end lost 5 bases, the J end lost 8 bases, and 16 bases lay between the germline ends. CDR1 is MNHNS and CDR2 is SASEGT in the germline V gene.

The chain employs TRBV7-2 and TRBJ2-3; D perhaps matches TRBD2 (6 bases). The CDR3 runs to 15 residues. With 1 base removed from V and 2 bases from J, the gap between germline ends came to 10 bases. Germline V gene lookup returns CDR1 SGHTA and CDR2 FQGNSA. In nucleotides, the CDR3 is TGTGCCAGCAGCTTAGTGGCGGGAACCACAGATACGCAGTATTTT. Translated: CASSLVAGTTDTQYF.

Ten or more counts support this clonotype. The chain has TRBV7-9 and TRBJ2-2; D not resolved. Germline CDR1 SEHNR, CDR2 FQNEAQ (reference sequence). Trimming removed 1 base from V and 1 base from J, with 7 bases in between. The CDR3 runs 15 residues. The CDR3 spells CASSLDLGNTGELFF. CDR3 DNA: TGTGCCAGCAGCTTAGATCTGGGGAACACCGGGGAGCTGTTTTTT.

The J gene is TRBJ2-7, the V gene TRBV6-2 or TRBV6-3; TRBD1 matches at 10 bases. J lost 4 bases, V lost 6 bases, and 3 bases had no gene match. Germline CDR1 is MNHEY and CDR2 is SVGEGT. The CDR3 has 13 amino acids. The CDR3: CASRGQGEYEQYV. In nucleotides, the CDR3 is TGTGCCAGCAGAGGACAGGGGGAATACGAGCAGTACGTC.

This clonotype was detected only a few times. The V and J genes are TRBV6-2 or TRBV6-3 and TRBJ2-5; TRBD1 is a possible D gene (6 bases). The ends were cut back, 6 bases at V and 2 bases at J, with 13 bases in the middle. Germline CDR1 is MNHEY and CDR2 is SVGEGT. The CDR3 spans 14 residues. CDR3 sequence reads: CASRTYRDQETQYF. In nucleotides, the CDR3 is TGTGCCAGCAGAACATACAGGGATCAAGAGACCCAGTACTTC.

The chain couples TRBV15 to TRBJ2-5; D not certain. Trimming pared 8 bases from V and 7 bases from J, leaving 14 bases between. CDR1 and CDR2 from the germline V gene are LNHNV and YYDKDF (reference sequence). The CDR3 has 12 amino acids. CDR3 in amino acids: CATDGRNGTQYF. The CDR3 bases are TGTGCCACCGATGGCAGGAATGGGACCCAGTACTTC.

This clonotype has only a few counts. The V call is TRBV5-1, the J call TRBJ1-1; D gene unclear. Trimming left V 0 bases short and J 1 base short, with 7 bases between. This CDR3 is built from 14 residues. The germline V gene encodes CDR1 SGHRS and CDR2 YFSETQ. The CDR3 reads CASSLDMTNTEAFF. For the CDR3, the DNA is TGCGCCAGCAGCTTGGATATGACGAACACTGAAGCTTTCTTT.

This chain connects TRBV5-1 to TRBJ2-7, with 9 bases aligning to TRBD2. Germline values: CDR1 SGHRS, CDR2 YFSETQ. The length of the CDR3 is 14 residues. J gave up 5 bases and V 4 bases, and 7 bases lay outside the gene matches. The CDR3 DNA sequence: TGCGCCAGCAGCCGCGGGACTAGCCCCCACGAGCAGTACTTC. It yields the protein CASSRGTSPHEQYF.

J is TRBJ2-7 and V is TRBV18; D remains unclear. Germline loops: CDR1 KGHSH, CDR2 LQKENI. The V gene lost 2 bases and the J gene lost 3 bases, with 8 bases spanning the gap. This CDR3 is 13 amino acids long. The CDR3 region is CASSPTQNYEQYV. The CDR3 bases are TGTGCCAGCTCACCAACACAGAACTACGAGCAGTACGTC.

Within the sample, this clonotype is medium-sized (0.01 to 0.1%). V usage is TRBV19 and J usage is TRBJ2-1; D not resolved. Germline V gene sequence: CDR1 LNHDA, CDR2 SQIVND (reference sequence). The ends were cut back, 6 bases at V and 0 bases at J, with 12 bases in the middle. The CDR3 loop spans 15 amino acids. The CDR3 sequence: CASSQGWSSYNEQFF. CDR3 nucleotides: TGTGCCAGTAGCCAAGGATGGAGCTCCTACAATGAGCAGTTCTTC. The full variable domain, with the rest looked up from reference TRBV19 and TRBJ2-1, is DGGITQSPKYLFRKEGQNVTLSCEQNLNHDAMYWYRQDPGQGLRLIYYSQIVNDFQKGDIAEGYSVSREKKESFPLTVTSAQKNPTAFYLCASSQGWSSYNEQFFGPGTRLTVL.

This chain connects TRBV11-3 to TRBJ2-1; no clear D gene. The CDR3 has 14 amino acids. The germline V gene encodes CDR1 SGHNT and CDR2 YENEEA. V shed 5 bases and J shed 5 bases, with 13 bases lying between them. The CDR3 is CASSPRGPDNEQFF. In DNA form, the CDR3 reads TGTGCCAGCAGCCCCCGTGGACCGGACAATGAGCAGTTCTTC.

V gene TRBV20-1 combines with J gene TRBJ2-1, with 8 bases identical to TRBD2. The ends lost 6 bases at V and 7 bases at J; junction bases unmatched: 11. This CDR3 region has 14 residues. From germline, CDR1 is DFQATT and CDR2 SNEGSKA (reference sequence). The CDR3: CSAESGSGWNEQFF. The CDR3 region has the DNA TGCAGTGCGGAGAGCGGGAGCGGTTGGAATGAGCAGTTCTTC.

In its sample, this clonotype was seen a few times. This chain uses TRBV7-2 with TRBJ1-1; D gene uncertain. Trimming took off 1 base at V and 5 bases at J, with 14 bases between the two ends. CDR1 is SGHTA, CDR2 FQGNSA, per germline. This CDR3 has 15 residues. CDR3 bases: TGTGCCAGCAGCTTAGTATCGGGGAGTGGGACTGAAGCTTTCTTT. Its translation: CASSLVSGSGTEAFF.

This clonotype was seen a few times. This chain connects TRBV5-1 to TRBJ2-1; D possibly matches TRBD1 or TRBD2 (6 bases each). CDR1 and CDR2 from the germline V gene are SGHRS and YFSETQ. Trimming cost V 4 bases and J 0 bases, with 14 bases left between them. The CDR3 has 16 amino acids. The CDR3 coding sequence is TGCGCCAGCAGCGGGGGGCGTGTGGGCTCCTACAATGAGCAGTTCTTC. Translated: CASSGGRVGSYNEQFF.

This rearrangement joins TRBV15 to TRBJ1-3; no definite D call. The germline CDR1 and CDR2 sequences are LNHNV and YYDKDF (reference sequence). This CDR3 has 16 amino acids. Trimming took 2 bases from V and 3 from J, leaving 14 bases between them. The CDR3 DNA is TGTGCCACCAGCAGACAGCAGAATTCGTTTGGAAACACCATATATTTT. It yields the protein CATSRQQNSFGNTIYF. Variable domain in full (rest from reference TRBV15 and TRBJ1-3): DAMVIQNPRYQVTQFGKPVTLSCSQTLNHNVMYWYQQKSSQAPKLLFHYYDKDFNNEADTPDNFQSRRPNTSFCFLDIRSPGLGDTAMYLCATSRQQNSFGNTIYFGEGSWLTVV.

A few counts support this clonotype. The J gene is TRBJ2-3, the V gene TRBV6-5; either TRBD1 or TRBD2 may fit D (5 bases each). The germline V and J ends were trimmed by 4 bases and 6 bases, with 14 bases remaining between them. Germline-derived CDR1 and CDR2 are MNHEY and SVGAGI. This CDR3 spans 14 amino acids. CDR3 in amino acids: CASSFGGDGDTQYF. DNA of the CDR3: TGTGCCAGCAGTTTCGGTGGGGACGGGGATACGCAGTATTTT.

This clonotype was detected a few times. The rearrangement links TRBV2 to TRBJ1-1; D is perhaps TRBD1 (6 bases). This CDR3 comprises 14 residues. Germline V lookup: CDR1 SNHLY, CDR2 FYNNEI. The germline V and J ends were trimmed by 5 bases and 6 bases, with 16 bases remaining between them. CDR3 in DNA: TGTGCCAGCAGTCTGACCGGACAGACACCTGAAGCTTTCTTT. Its translation is CASSLTGQTPEAFF.

The chain links TRBV9 to TRBJ2-3; no clear D gene. CDR1 and CDR2 (germline): SGDLS, YYNGEE. CDR3 length: 14 residues. V lost 0 bases and J 6 bases, leaving 11 bases between the germline ends. CDR3 bases: TGTGCCAGCAGCGTAGCTTCCATGGGTGATACGCAGTATTTT. The encoded protein is CASSVASMGDTQYF.

This clonotype appeared a few times. The J gene is TRBJ2-7, the V gene TRBV6-5, with 10 bases matching TRBD1. Germline values: CDR1 MNHEY, CDR2 SVGAGI. The V gene end was trimmed by 0 bases and the J gene end by 6 bases; junction bases not matched to a gene: 8. The CDR3 totals 16 residues. The CDR3 reads CASSYSGPGTGAEQYF. The CDR3, as DNA: TGTGCCAGCAGTTACTCTGGTCCCGGGACAGGGGCCGAGCAGTACTTC.

This clonotype was detected ten times or more. V is TRBV4-3 and J is TRBJ2-5; D is unresolved. Trimming pared 0 bases from V and 3 bases from J, leaving 8 bases between. Germline loops: CDR1 LGHNA, CDR2 YSLEER. The CDR3 is 14 amino acids. CDR3 protein: CASSQDANEETQYF. As DNA, the CDR3 is TGCGCCAGCAGCCAAGATGCCAACGAAGAGACCCAGTACTTC.

This chain uses TRBV6-2 or TRBV6-3 with TRBJ2-2, with a tentative D call TRBD1 (5 bases). Germline V CDR1 and CDR2: MNHEY, SVGEGT. This CDR3 is built from 16 residues. Trimming removed 2 bases from V and 1 base from J, with 11 bases in between. CDR3 sequence (DNA): TGTGCCAGCAGTTACGGTGTAGGGGTGAACACCGGGGAGCTGTTTTTT. Translation: CASSYGVGVNTGELFF.

This clonotype showed up many times. This rearrangement joins TRBV20-1 to TRBJ2-1; 8 bases fit TRBD2. Germline CDR1 DFQATT, CDR2 SNEGSKA (reference sequence). CDR3 length equals 14 residues. The V segment lost 8 bases and the J segment 6 bases; nucleotides outside the gene matches: 12. The CDR3 sequence is CSTGRLAGSNEQFF. In nucleotides, the CDR3 is TGCAGTACCGGTCGGCTAGCGGGTTCCAATGAGCAGTTCTTC.

Regarding this clonotype: The junction and the germline gene differ at one end; a read error may be behind it. The chain joins TRBV2 to TRBJ2-1, with 8 bases that match TRBD2. The CDR3 loop spans 15 amino acids. CDR1 is SNHLY, CDR2 FYNNEI, per germline. Here the CDR3 reads CGGAGGTSSYNEQFF. In DNA form, the CDR3 reads TGCGGGGGGGCGGGAGGTACTTCCTCCTACAATGAGCAGTTCTTC.

The rearrangement joins TRBV29-1 to TRBJ1-2; D uncertain. Germline CDR1 SQVTM, CDR2 ANQGSEA. Trimming removed 8 bases from V and 3 bases from J, with 10 bases in between. This CDR3 region has 11 residues. The CDR3: CSTLQYYGYTF. The CDR3 DNA reads as TGCAGCACCCTCCAATACTATGGCTACACCTTC. The entire variable domain, with the rest obtained from reference TRBV29-1 and TRBJ1-2, is as follows: SAVISQKPSRDICQRGTSLTIQCQVDSQVTMMFWYRQQPGQSLTLIATANQGSEATYESGFVIDKFPISRPNLTFSTLTVSNMSPEDSSIYLCSTLQYYGYTFGSGTRLTVV.